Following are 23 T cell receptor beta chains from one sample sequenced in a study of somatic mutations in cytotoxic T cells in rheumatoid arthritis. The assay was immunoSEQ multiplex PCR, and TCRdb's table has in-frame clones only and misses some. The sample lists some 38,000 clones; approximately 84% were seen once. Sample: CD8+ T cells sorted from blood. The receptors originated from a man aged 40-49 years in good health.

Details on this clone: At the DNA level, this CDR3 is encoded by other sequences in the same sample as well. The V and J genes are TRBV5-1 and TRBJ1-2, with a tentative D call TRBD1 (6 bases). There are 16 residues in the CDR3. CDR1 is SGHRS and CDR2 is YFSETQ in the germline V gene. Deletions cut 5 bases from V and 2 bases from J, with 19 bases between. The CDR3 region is CASRPPGTRENYGYTF. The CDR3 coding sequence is TGCGCCAGCAGACCACCGGGGACACGGGAAAACTATGGCTACACCTTC.

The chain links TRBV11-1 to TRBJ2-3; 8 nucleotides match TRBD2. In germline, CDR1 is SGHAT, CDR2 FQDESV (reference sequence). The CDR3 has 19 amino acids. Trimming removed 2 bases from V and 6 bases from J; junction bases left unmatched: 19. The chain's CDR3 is CASSLFSQREKGDYDTQYF. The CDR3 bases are TGTGCCAGCAGCTTATTCTCCCAGCGGGAGAAAGGGGATTACGATACGCAGTATTTT.

In DNA, the CDR3 is TGCGCCAGCAGCTTGACAGGACCGGGGGTAACTGAAGCTTTCTTT. This codes for CASSLTGPGVTEAFF. The chain has TRBV5-1 and TRBJ1-1, with a tentative D call TRBD1 (5 bases). Trimming cost V 1 base and J 5 bases, with 15 bases left between them. Germline-derived CDR1 and CDR2 are SGHRS and YFSETQ. The CDR3 is made up of 15 amino acids.

The CDR3 here is CASSLFGENFYGYTF. The CDR3 DNA is TGTGCCAGCAGCTTGTTTGGAGAAAACTTTTATGGCTACACCTTC. This chain uses TRBV5-6 with TRBJ1-2; D gene ambiguous. Between the trimmed V and J ends, which lost 1 base and 5 bases, there was a span of 15 bases. This CDR3 contains 15 residues. Germline-derived CDR1 and CDR2 are SGHDT and YYEEEE.

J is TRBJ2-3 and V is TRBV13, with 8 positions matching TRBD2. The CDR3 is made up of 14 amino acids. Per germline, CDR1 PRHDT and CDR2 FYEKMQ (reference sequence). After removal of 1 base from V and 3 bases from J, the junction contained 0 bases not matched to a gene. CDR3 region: CASSLERETDTQYF. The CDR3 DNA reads TGTGCCAGCAGCTTAGAGCGGGAGACAGATACGCAGTATTTT.

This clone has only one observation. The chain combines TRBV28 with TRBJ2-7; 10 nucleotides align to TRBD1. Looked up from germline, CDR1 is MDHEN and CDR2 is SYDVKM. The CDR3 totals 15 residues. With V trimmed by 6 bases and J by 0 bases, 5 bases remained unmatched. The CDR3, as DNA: TGTGCCAGCAGCCCGGACAGGGGGGGCTCCTACGAGCAGTACTTC. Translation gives CASSPDRGGSYEQYF.

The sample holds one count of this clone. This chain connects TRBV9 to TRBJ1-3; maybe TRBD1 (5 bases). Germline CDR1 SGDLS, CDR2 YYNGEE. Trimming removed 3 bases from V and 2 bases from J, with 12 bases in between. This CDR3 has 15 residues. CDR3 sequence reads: CASSEFGQPGNTIYF. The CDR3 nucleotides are TGTGCCAGCAGCGAATTTGGACAACCTGGAAACACCATATATTTT.

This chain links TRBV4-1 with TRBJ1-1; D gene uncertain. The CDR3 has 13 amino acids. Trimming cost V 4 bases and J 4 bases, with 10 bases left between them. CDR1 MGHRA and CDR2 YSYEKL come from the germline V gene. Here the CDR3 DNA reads TGCGCCAGCAGCCTCCAAGCGGGCACTGAAGCTTTCTTT. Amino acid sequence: CASSLQAGTEAFF.

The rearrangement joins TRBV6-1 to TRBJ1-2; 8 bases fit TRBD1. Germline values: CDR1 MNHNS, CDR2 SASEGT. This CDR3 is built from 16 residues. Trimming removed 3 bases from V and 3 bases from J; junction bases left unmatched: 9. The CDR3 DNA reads TGTGCCAGCAGTGAGAGCTGGACAGGGCGAGACTATGGCTACACCTTC. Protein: CASSESWTGRDYGYTF.

The CDR3 DNA reads TGTGCCAGCAGTTTCCACAGCGATCCCGGGGAGCTGTTTTTT. Translation gives CASSFHSDPGELFF. The chain uses TRBV28 and TRBJ2-2; D not certain. The CDR3 consists of 14 residues. Per germline, CDR1 MDHEN and CDR2 SYDVKM. Trimming removed 3 bases from V and 6 bases from J, with 11 bases in between.

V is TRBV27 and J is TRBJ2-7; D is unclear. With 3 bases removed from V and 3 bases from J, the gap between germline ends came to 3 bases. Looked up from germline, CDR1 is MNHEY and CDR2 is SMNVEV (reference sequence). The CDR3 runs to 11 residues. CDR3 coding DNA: TGTGCCAGCAGTTTCTGCTACGAGCAGTACTTC. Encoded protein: CASSFCYEQYF.

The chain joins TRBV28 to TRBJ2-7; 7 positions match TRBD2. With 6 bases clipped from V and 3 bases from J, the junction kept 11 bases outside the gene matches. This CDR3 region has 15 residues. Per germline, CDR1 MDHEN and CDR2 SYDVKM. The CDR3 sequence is CASSPGEGSYYEQYF. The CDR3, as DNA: TGTGCCAGCAGCCCCGGGGAGGGCTCATACTACGAGCAGTACTTC.

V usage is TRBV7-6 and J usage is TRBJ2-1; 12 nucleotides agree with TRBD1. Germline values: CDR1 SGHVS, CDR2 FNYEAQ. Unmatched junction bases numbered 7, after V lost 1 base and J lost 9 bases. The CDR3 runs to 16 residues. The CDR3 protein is CASSLGQGQGATEQFF. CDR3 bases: TGTGCCAGCAGCTTAGGCCAGGGACAGGGGGCTACTGAGCAGTTCTTC.

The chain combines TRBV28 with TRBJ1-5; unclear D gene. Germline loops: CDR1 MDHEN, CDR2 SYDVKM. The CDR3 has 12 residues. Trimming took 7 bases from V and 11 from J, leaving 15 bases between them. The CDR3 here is CASIHSGETQHF. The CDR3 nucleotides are TGTGCCAGCATCCACTCCGGGGAAACCCAGCATTTT. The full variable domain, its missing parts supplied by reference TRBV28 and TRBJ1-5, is DVKVTQSSRYLVKRTGEKVFLECVQDMDHENMFWYRQDPGLGLRLIYFSYDVKMKEKGDIPEGYSVSREKKERFSLILESASTNQTSMYLCASIHSGETQHFGDGTRLSIL.

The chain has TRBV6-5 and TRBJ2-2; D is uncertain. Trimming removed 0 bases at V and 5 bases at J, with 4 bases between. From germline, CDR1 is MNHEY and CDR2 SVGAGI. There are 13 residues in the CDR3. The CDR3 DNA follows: TGTGCCAGCAGTTACTCGGGTACCGGGGAGCTGTTTTTT. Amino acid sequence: CASSYSGTGELFF.

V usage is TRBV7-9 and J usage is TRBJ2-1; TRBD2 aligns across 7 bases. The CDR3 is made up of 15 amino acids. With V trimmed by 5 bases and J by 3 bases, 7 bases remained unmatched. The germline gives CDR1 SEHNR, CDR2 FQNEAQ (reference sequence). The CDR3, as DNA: TGTGCCAGCAGCCACCGGGACTATAGCTACAATGAGCAGTTCTTC. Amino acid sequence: CASSHRDYSYNEQFF. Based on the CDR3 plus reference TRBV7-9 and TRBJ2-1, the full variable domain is DTGVSQNPRHKITKRGQNVTFRCDPISEHNRLYWYRQTLGQGPEFLTYFQNEAQLEKSRLLSDRFSAERPKGSFSTLEIQRTEQGDSAMYLCASSHRDYSYNEQFFGPGTRLTVL.

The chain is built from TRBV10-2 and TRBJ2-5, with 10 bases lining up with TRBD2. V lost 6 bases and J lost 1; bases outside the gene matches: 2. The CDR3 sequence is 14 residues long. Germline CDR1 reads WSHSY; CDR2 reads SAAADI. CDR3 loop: CASSGLAAQETQYF. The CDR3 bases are TGCGCCAGCAGCGGACTAGCGGCCCAAGAGACCCAGTACTTC.

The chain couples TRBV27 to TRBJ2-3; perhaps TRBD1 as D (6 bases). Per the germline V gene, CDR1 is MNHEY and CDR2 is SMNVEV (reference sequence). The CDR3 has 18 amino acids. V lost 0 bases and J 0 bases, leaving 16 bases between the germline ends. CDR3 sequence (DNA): TGTGCCAGCAGTTTATCCCACCCAGGGGCTGCTAGCACAGATACGCAGTATTTT. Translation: CASSLSHPGAASTDTQYF.

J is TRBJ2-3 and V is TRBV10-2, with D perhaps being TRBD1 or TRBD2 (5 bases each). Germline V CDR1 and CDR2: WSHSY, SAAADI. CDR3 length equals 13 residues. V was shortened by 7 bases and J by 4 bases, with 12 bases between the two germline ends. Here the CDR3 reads CASIFGGADTQYF. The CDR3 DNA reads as TGCGCCAGCATTTTTGGGGGAGCAGATACGCAGTATTTT.

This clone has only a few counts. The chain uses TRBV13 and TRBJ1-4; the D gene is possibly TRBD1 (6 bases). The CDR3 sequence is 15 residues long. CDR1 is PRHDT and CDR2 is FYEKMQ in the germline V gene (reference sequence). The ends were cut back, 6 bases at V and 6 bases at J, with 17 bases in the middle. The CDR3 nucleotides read TGTGCCAGCAGTCAAATATCGGGGGCTGATGAAAAACTGTTTTTT. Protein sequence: CASSQISGADEKLFF.

The CDR3 DNA reads TGTGCCAGCAGCTTAGGGACAGGGGGCCAGTTCGTACAGTTCTTC. It specifies CASSLGTGGQFVQFF. This chain links TRBV7-3 with TRBJ2-1; 12 bases agree with TRBD1. CDR1 and CDR2 from the germline V gene are SGHTA and FQGTGA. After removal of 2 bases from V and 13 bases from J, the junction contained 9 bases not matched to a gene. The CDR3 loop spans 15 amino acids.

For the CDR3, the DNA is TGTGCCAGTAGCTGGGACAGGGGGCGATTGGCCAAAAACATTCAGTACTTC. It encodes CASSWDRGRLAKNIQYF. This sequence joins TRBV19 and TRBJ2-4; TRBD1 aligns across 12 bases. Trimming removed 6 bases from V and 1 base from J; junction bases left unmatched: 7. The V gene's germline CDR1 is LNHDA and CDR2 SQIVND (reference sequence). The CDR3 spans 17 residues.

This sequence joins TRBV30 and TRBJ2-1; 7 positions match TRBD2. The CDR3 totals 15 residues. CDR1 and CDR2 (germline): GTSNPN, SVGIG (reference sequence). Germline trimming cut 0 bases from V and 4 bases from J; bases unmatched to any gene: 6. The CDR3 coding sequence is TGTGCCTGGAGTGTAACCGGCGGGAGTTACAATGAGCAGTTCTTC. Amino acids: CAWSVTGGSYNEQFF.